One and the same sample provided the 25 T cell receptor beta chains below, sequenced in a study of glioma-infiltrating T cells. Amplification of TCR alpha and beta CDR3 regions from RNA used iRepertoire nested multiplex PCR. One entry per CDR3 protein results from TCRdb running MiXCR on the multiplex PCR reads. Of around 97,000 distinct CDR3 sequences listed, 25% to 30% are singletons. Sample: glioma tissue, nonneoplastic brain tissue, or PBMCs (not recorded which). The receptors were gathered from a human donor with low-grade glioma or glioblastoma, undergoing nonglioma brain surgery, or in good health (not recorded which).

In this sample, this clonotype turned up many times. The rearrangement uses TRBV6-1 and TRBJ1-1, with a tentative D call TRBD1 (5 bases). CDR3 length: 13 amino acids. The V end was cut by 6 bases, the J end by 1 base, with 9 bases between. Per the germline V gene, CDR1 is MNHNS and CDR2 is SASEGT. CDR3 amino acids: CASSRQTNTEAFF. The CDR3 nucleotides are TGTGCCAGCAGCCGACAGACGAACACTGAAGCTTTCTTT.

Details on this clonotype: Since a much larger clone is just one base distant, this may be a read error. V and J are TRBV3-1 and TRBJ1-5; no reliable D call. CDR1 is LGHDT and CDR2 is YNNKEL in the germline V gene (reference sequence). CDR3 length: 21 amino acids. The CDR3 region is CASSQVPFKPSVVDGNQHQHF. The CDR3 DNA reads TGTGCCAGCAGCCAAGTCCCCTTTAAACCTTCTGTAGTCGACGGAAATCAGCACCAGCATTTT. The full variable domain, completed using reference TRBV3-1 and TRBJ1-5, is DTAVSQTPKYLVTQMGNDKSIKCEQNLGHDTMYWYKQDSKKFLKIMFSYNNKELIINETVPNRFSPKSPDKAHLNLHINSLELGDSAVYFCASSQVPFKPSVVDGNQHQHFGDGTRLSIL.

This clonotype was counted between two and nine times. The V call is TRBV12-3 or TRBV12-4, the J call TRBJ1-3; no definite D call. Trimming removed 6 bases from V and 0 bases from J, with 9 bases in between. This CDR3 contains 14 residues. CDR3 region: CASRNTISGNTIYF. The CDR3 region has the DNA TGTGCCAGCAGAAACACCATCTCTGGAAACACCATATATTTT.

The chain joins TRBV5-6 to TRBJ2-3; D is unresolved. The CDR3 loop spans 13 amino acids. Trimming removed 4 bases from V and 4 bases from J, with 10 bases in between. Per the germline V gene, CDR1 is SGHDT and CDR2 is YYEEEE. The CDR3 is CASSPLNADTQYF. CDR3 in DNA: TGTGCCAGCAGCCCCCTGAACGCAGATACGCAGTATTTT. Drawing the rest from reference TRBV5-6 and TRBJ2-3, the complete variable domain is DAGVTQSPTHLIKTRGQQVTLRCSPKSGHDTVSWYQQALGQGPQFIFQYYEEEERQRGNFPDRFSGHQFPNYSSELNVNALLLGDSALYLCASSPLNADTQYFGPGTRLTVL.

This clonotype was observed a single time. The genes are TRBV4-1 and TRBJ1-2, with 7 bases that match TRBD1. The ends lost 5 bases at V and 1 base at J; junction bases unmatched: 16. Germline-derived CDR1 and CDR2 are MGHRA and YSYEKL. CDR3 size: 18 residues. CDR3 residues: CASSTRLGQTPFNYGYTF. CDR3 nucleotides: TGCGCCAGCAGCACCCGTTTGGGACAGACTCCATTTAACTATGGCTACACCTTC.

A remark on this clonotype: One base away lies a much larger clone, so this may be a sequencing read error. The V and J genes are TRBV7-2 and TRBJ1-1; no firm D call. This CDR3 is 11 amino acids long. The germline V and J ends were trimmed by 7 bases and 8 bases, with 11 bases remaining between them. CDR1 and CDR2 from the germline V gene are SGHTA and FQGNSA. CDR3 DNA: TGTGCCAGCATCTCACTCGTAGAAGCTTTCTTT. Amino acid sequence: CASISLVEAFF.

The table lists this clonotype with a few counts. This chain links TRBV3-1 with TRBJ2-5; D is perhaps TRBD2 (6 bases). Germline V gene lookup returns CDR1 LGHDT and CDR2 YNNKEL (reference sequence). The CDR3 covers 14 residues. Trimming removed 5 bases from V and 2 bases from J, with 12 bases in between. CDR3 sequence reads: CASSYSGEQETQYF. DNA for the CDR3: TGTGCCAGCAGCTACTCGGGGGAACAAGAGACCCAGTACTTC.

The V call is TRBV7-9, the J call TRBJ2-1, with TRBD2 matching over 8 bases. This CDR3 is 14 amino acids long. Germline V gene data show CDR1 as SEHNR and CDR2 as FQNEAQ (reference sequence). With 5 bases clipped from V and 10 bases from J, the junction kept 10 bases outside the gene matches. The CDR3 bases are TGTGCCAGCAGCGTTGCTTCTATAGCGGGGGAGCAGTTCTTC. This sequence encodes CASSVASIAGEQFF.

The CDR3 is CASSARDRGVSYEQYF. CDR3 in DNA: TGTGCCAGCAGTGCTAGGGACAGGGGCGTCTCCTACGAGCAGTACTTC. V is TRBV12-3 or TRBV12-4 and J is TRBJ2-7; 10 bases are shared with TRBD1. Trimming cost V 5 bases and J 0 bases; bases outside gene matches: 7. This CDR3 region has 16 residues.

This clonotype was counted between two and nine times. V usage is TRBV2 and J usage is TRBJ2-6; no clear D gene. Germline V gene lookup returns CDR1 SNHLY and CDR2 FYNNEI. Trimming stripped 0 bases from V and 0 bases from J, with 6 bases between. The CDR3 is made up of 16 amino acids. In nucleotides, the CDR3 is TGTGCCAGCAGTGAAGCAGGGTACTCTGGGGCCAACGTCCTGACTTTC. Amino acids: CASSEAGYSGANVLTF.

This clonotype was recorded a few times. The junction differs from germline at one of its ends, possibly a read error. The chain carries TRBV2 and TRBJ2-5, with 8 bases identical to TRBD1. The CDR3 spans 14 residues. Germline loops: CDR1 SNHLY, CDR2 FYNNEI. Written as DNA, the CDR3 is TGTGCCAGCAGGGAAGGGACAGGACAAGAGACCCAGTACTTC. This gives the protein CASREGTGQETQYF.

Many counts were recorded for this clonotype. This chain uses TRBV6-2 or TRBV6-3 with TRBJ2-1, with 9 bases fitting TRBD2. Germline CDR1 is MNHEY and CDR2 is SVGEGT. V dropped 0 bases and J dropped 7; count of bases not matched to a gene: 16. The CDR3 is made up of 19 amino acids. The CDR3 DNA reads as TGTGCCAGCAGTTACTCGACCGGTTTAAGCGGGGGGCCTATTAATGAGCAGTTCTTC. Translating gives CASSYSTGLSGGPINEQFF.

This clonotype was picked up a small number of times. The J gene is TRBJ2-1, the V gene TRBV9; D not resolved. Germline V gene data show CDR1 as SGDLS and CDR2 as YYNGEE. The V end was cut by 3 bases, the J end by 1 base, with 11 bases between. The CDR3 is made up of 15 amino acids. The DNA of the CDR3 is TGTGCCAGCAGCGCGCAAGTTAGGTCCTACAATGAGCAGTTCTTC. Translation: CASSAQVRSYNEQFF.

This chain joins TRBV3-1 and TRBJ1-1; tentatively, D is TRBD1 (6 bases). V dropped 5 bases and J dropped 6 bases, with 13 bases sitting between them. This CDR3 is 13 amino acids long. Germline V gene sequence: CDR1 LGHDT, CDR2 YNNKEL (reference sequence). The CDR3 here is CASSKGVESEAFF. DNA for the CDR3: TGTGCCAGCAGCAAGGGGGTTGAGTCTGAAGCTTTCTTT.

With respect to this clonotype: One base away lies a much larger clone, so this may be a sequencing read error. This CDR3 is CAGRRQPMNTEAFF. CDR3 nucleotide sequence: TGTGCCGGCAGAAGACAGCCCATGAACACTGAAGCTTTCTTT. This chain joins TRBV6-2 or TRBV6-3 and TRBJ1-1; D may be TRBD1 (5 bases). The CDR3 contains 14 residues. The germline CDR1 and CDR2 sequences are MNHEY and SVGEGT.

The chain combines TRBV7-2 with TRBJ2-3, with D possibly being TRBD1 or TRBD2 (6 bases each). This CDR3 contains 17 residues. V shed 2 bases and J shed 2 bases, with 17 bases lying between them. Germline CDR1 SGHTA, CDR2 FQGNSA. The CDR3 region has the DNA TGTGCCAGCAGCTTAACGAGTGGGGGGCTATCCACAGATACGCAGTATTTT. Translating it yields CASSLTSGGLSTDTQYF.

As to this clonotype: A read error may be the cause here, since a much bigger clone is one base away. Since the CDR3 does not end with the conserved phenylalanine or tryptophan, this likely comes from a read error. The rearrangement uses TRBV7-9 and TRBJ2-7; 8 bases agree with TRBD2. Germline CDR1 SEHNR, CDR2 FQNEAQ (reference sequence). V was pared by 0 bases and J by 3 bases, with 1 base of the junction left unmatched. The CDR3 extends over 14 amino acids. This chain's CDR3 is CASSLAGTSYEQYS. For the CDR3, the DNA is TGTGCCAGCAGCTTAGCAGGGACTAGCTACGAGCAGTACTCC.

The chain employs TRBV2 and TRBJ2-5, with TRBD2 matching 7 bases. The CDR3 spans 15 residues. With V trimmed by 7 bases and J by 2 bases, 10 bases remained unmatched. Germline-derived CDR1 and CDR2 are SNHLY and FYNNEI. Here the CDR3 DNA reads TGTGCCAGCACCGAATTTGGACTAGAGCAAGAGACCCAGTACTTC. The encoded protein is CASTEFGLEQETQYF.

This clonotype was observed at least ten times. The chain joins TRBV4-3 to TRBJ1-5; D not certain. The CDR3 is made up of 15 amino acids. Trimming shortened V by 0 bases and J by 7 bases, and 13 bases separated the two germline ends. CDR1 and CDR2 from the germline V gene are LGHNA and YSLEER. The CDR3, as DNA: TGCGCCAGCAGCCAAGATGAAGGACCTCGACAGCCCCAGCATTTT. Amino acid sequence: CASSQDEGPRQPQHF.

This clonotype was seen repeatedly, ten times or more. This chain links TRBV14 with TRBJ2-5; the match to TRBD2 covers 10 bases. The CDR3 has 15 residues. CDR1 is SGHDN and CDR2 is FVKESK in the germline V gene. Trimming at V came to 6 bases and at J to 2 bases, leaving 6 bases not matched to a gene. CDR3: CASSLRTSGQETQYF. As DNA, the CDR3 is TGTGCCAGCAGTTTACGGACTAGCGGACAAGAGACCCAGTACTTC.

Details on this clonotype: With a much larger clone just one base away, this may be a read error. The chain couples TRBV20-1 to TRBJ2-7, with D possibly being TRBD1 (6 bases). The germline V and J ends were trimmed by 3 bases and 5 bases, with 11 bases remaining between them. Germline V lookup: CDR1 DFQATT, CDR2 SNEGSKA (reference sequence). The CDR3 consists of 12 residues. The CDR3 sequence: CSASRGLNEQYF. The CDR3 DNA sequence: TGCAGTGCTAGCAGGGGCCTAAACGAGCAGTACTTC.

In the case of this clonotype: Given a much more abundant clone one base away, this may be a read error. The V gene is TRBV7-8, the J gene TRBJ1-1; D is perhaps TRBD1 (6 bases). Trimming removed 5 bases at V and 0 bases at J, with 10 bases between. Germline V lookup: CDR1 SGHVS, CDR2 FQNEAQ. The CDR3 runs 14 residues. The CDR3 bases are TGTGCCAGCAGCGGACAGCCACTGAACACTGAAGCTTTCTTT. Its protein product is CASSGQPLNTEAFF.

The rearrangement links TRBV5-4 to TRBJ1-2; D is perhaps TRBD1 (5 bases). Germline V gene data show CDR1 as SGHNT and CDR2 as YYREEE (reference sequence). Trimming took 0 bases from V and 4 from J, leaving 7 bases between them. This CDR3 spans 13 amino acids. CDR3 sequence (DNA): TGTGCCAGCAGCTTGGACAGGATCTATGGCTACACCTTC. Translating it yields CASSLDRIYGYTF. Filled out from reference TRBV5-4 and TRBJ1-2, the complete variable domain reads ETGVTQSPTHLIKTRGQQVTLRCSSQSGHNTVSWYQQALGQGPQFIFQYYREEENGRGNFPPRFSGLQFPNYSSELNVNALELDDSALYLCASSLDRIYGYTFGSGTRLTVV.

This clonotype appeared many times. J is TRBJ2-3 and V is TRBV6-2 or TRBV6-3; D uncertain. Germline V lookup: CDR1 MNHEY, CDR2 SVGEGT. V was clipped by 0 bases and J by 4 bases, with 11 bases between them. This CDR3 is built from 15 residues. CDR3 DNA: TGTGCCAGCAGTTACTCCGCAGTCACGGCAGATACGCAGTATTTT. Translating gives CASSYSAVTADTQYF.

In its sample, this clonotype was seen many times. The genes are TRBV6-1 and TRBJ2-7, with TRBD2 as a possible D gene (7 bases). Per the germline V gene, CDR1 is MNHNS and CDR2 is SASEGT. This CDR3 has 15 amino acids. Between the trimmed V and J ends, which lost 6 bases and 3 bases, there was a span of 18 bases. The CDR3 DNA is TGTGCCAGCAGATCCGTTGCGGGGGCGAACTACGAGCAGTACTTC. This codes for CASRSVAGANYEQYF.